The 18 T cell receptor beta chains given below trace back to one sample, sequenced in a study of blood T cell repertoires in COVID-19. Data came from immunoSEQ multiplex PCR; TCRdb stores just in-frame clones and leaves some out. The profile shows approximately 140,000 clones, around 80% of them singletons. The sample taken for sequencing was peripheral blood. These TCRs come from a man older than 75 with acute or convalescent COVID-19.

The chain uses TRBV19 and TRBJ2-1, with no clear D. Per germline, CDR1 LNHDA and CDR2 SQIVND (reference sequence). V lost 3 bases to trimming and J lost 8 bases, with 11 bases between them. This CDR3 has 13 amino acids. The CDR3 reads CASSIGQVYEQFF. CDR3 nucleotides: TGTGCCAGTAGTATTGGGCAGGTCTATGAGCAGTTCTTC. Looking up the rest from reference TRBV19 and TRBJ2-1 gives the full variable domain: DGGITQSPKYLFRKEGQNVTLSCEQNLNHDAMYWYRQDPGQGLRLIYYSQIVNDFQKGDIAEGYSVSREKKESFPLTVTSAQKNPTAFYLCASSIGQVYEQFFGPGTRLTVL.

V usage is TRBV15 and J usage is TRBJ1-1; TRBD1 is a possible D gene (5 bases). This CDR3 comprises 15 residues. Germline V gene data show CDR1 as LNHNV and CDR2 as YYDKDF (reference sequence). Trimming took off 5 bases at V and 3 bases at J, with 16 bases between the two ends. CDR3 loop: CATSARRQGDTEAFF. The CDR3 nucleotides are TGTGCCACCAGCGCCCGGAGACAAGGGGACACTGAAGCTTTCTTT. The whole variable domain, remainder taken from reference TRBV15 and TRBJ1-1, is DAMVIQNPRYQVTQFGKPVTLSCSQTLNHNVMYWYQQKSSQAPKLLFHYYDKDFNNEADTPDNFQSRRPNTSFCFLDIRSPGLGDTAMYLCATSARRQGDTEAFFGQGTRLTVV.

V and J are TRBV7-9 and TRBJ1-1; a possible D gene is TRBD1 (6 bases). The CDR3 loop spans 16 amino acids. Germline V gene sequence: CDR1 SEHNR, CDR2 FQNEAQ (reference sequence). Trimming removed 0 bases from V and 0 bases from J, with 11 bases in between. The DNA for the CDR3 is TGTGCCAGCAGCTTAGCCCCACAGGGAGTGAACACTGAAGCTTTCTTT. Its protein is CASSLAPQGVNTEAFF. Based on the CDR3 plus reference TRBV7-9 and TRBJ1-1, the full variable domain is DTGVSQNPRHKITKRGQNVTFRCDPISEHNRLYWYRQTLGQGPEFLTYFQNEAQLEKSRLLSDRFSAERPKGSFSTLEIQRTEQGDSAMYLCASSLAPQGVNTEAFFGQGTRLTVV.

The chain links TRBV28 to TRBJ2-3; D not resolved. Deletions cut 6 bases from V and 2 bases from J, with 9 bases between. The CDR3 covers 13 residues. The germline gives CDR1 MDHEN, CDR2 SYDVKM. The CDR3 protein is CASRGTVTDTQYF. In DNA form, the CDR3 reads TGTGCCAGCAGAGGAACAGTCACAGATACGCAGTATTTT.

The J gene is TRBJ2-1, the V gene TRBV7-2, with no clear D. Per the germline V gene, CDR1 is SGHTA and CDR2 is FQGNSA. CDR3 length: 15 residues. V was clipped by 5 bases and J by 3 bases, with 14 bases between them. The CDR3 bases are TGTGCCAGCAGCGCGCCTCCTTTTAGCTACAATGAGCAGTTCTTC. Encoded protein: CASSAPPFSYNEQFF.

The chain recombines TRBV18 with TRBJ1-4, with TRBD1 as a possible D gene (5 bases). Trimming took off 3 bases at V and 3 bases at J, with 14 bases between the two ends. Germline V gives CDR1 KGHSH, CDR2 LQKENI. CDR3 length: 16 amino acids. The CDR3 loop reads CASSPAARGSNEKLFF. The CDR3 DNA is TGTGCCAGCTCACCCGCGGCACGGGGGTCTAATGAAAAACTGTTTTTT.

This clone was seen just once. V usage is TRBV19 and J usage is TRBJ1-5; possible D gene TRBD1, 6 bases. Germline V gives CDR1 LNHDA, CDR2 SQIVND (reference sequence). The CDR3 extends over 14 amino acids. Trimming shortened V by 6 bases and J by 5 bases, and 14 bases separated the two germline ends. The CDR3, as DNA: TGTGCCAGTAGGGGGGGGGCAGTGGATCAGCCCCAGCATTTT. Protein: CASRGGAVDQPQHF.

V usage is TRBV19 and J usage is TRBJ2-7, with 8 nucleotides matching TRBD1. The junction had 11 bases not matched to a gene; V was cut back by 5 bases and J by 2 bases. CDR3 length equals 16 residues. Germline V gives CDR1 LNHDA, CDR2 SQIVND (reference sequence). The CDR3 nucleotides are TGTGCCAGTAGTCGTGTACCTGGGACAGGAGCCTACGAGCAGTACTTC. Protein product: CASSRVPGTGAYEQYF.

There are a few counts of this clone. J is TRBJ2-5 and V is TRBV24-1, with unresolved D. V lost 10 bases and J 3 bases, leaving 8 bases between the germline ends. Germline-derived CDR1 and CDR2 are KGHDR and SFDVKD. This CDR3 comprises 11 residues. CDR3 in amino acids: CATAQEETQYF. The CDR3 coding sequence is TGTGCCACTGCCCAGGAAGAGACCCAGTACTTC.

Notes on this clone: Within the sample, other DNA sequences also encode this same CDR3. The genes are TRBV9 and TRBJ1-6, with 8 positions matching TRBD1. The germline V gene has CDR1 SGDLS and CDR2 YYNGEE. The CDR3 runs to 15 residues. The J segment lost 7 bases and the V segment lost 3 bases, leaving 6 bases of the junction unmatched. The CDR3: CASSGGDRRNSPLHF. The CDR3 bases are TGTGCCAGCAGCGGGGGGGACAGGCGGAATTCACCCCTCCACTTT.

The gene calls are TRBV5-6 and TRBJ1-3; 9 bases are a match to TRBD1. The CDR3 is 18 residues long. With V trimmed by 1 base and J by 0 bases, 8 bases remained unmatched. Germline assignment: CDR1 SGHDT and CDR2 YYEEEE. The CDR3 reads CASSLYDRGGLSGNTIYF. CDR3 coding DNA: TGTGCCAGCAGCTTGTATGACAGGGGGGGACTCTCTGGAAACACCATATATTTT.

V gene TRBV7-8 combines with J gene TRBJ1-1; D unresolved. The CDR3 runs to 13 residues. V was cut by 3 bases and J by 0 bases, with 5 bases left in between. CDR1 SGHVS and CDR2 FQNEAQ come from the germline V gene. CDR3 in amino acids: CASSFGLNTEAFF. The CDR3 nucleotides read TGTGCCAGCAGCTTCGGTCTGAACACTGAAGCTTTCTTT.

This clone came up once. A read error may account for a junction end that differs from germline. The chain employs TRBV19 and TRBJ1-1, with D tentatively TRBD1 (6 bases). This CDR3 is 13 amino acids long. The germline V gene encodes CDR1 LNHDA and CDR2 SQIVND (reference sequence). CDR3 in amino acids: CASSKDSGTEAFF. CDR3 bases: TGTGCCAGTAGTAAGGACAGCGGGACTGAAGCTTTTTTT.

The CDR3 protein is CATKGAHERSNQPQHF. As DNA, the CDR3 is TGTGCCACCAAGGGGGCGCATGAAAGAAGCAATCAGCCCCAGCATTTT. The rearrangement joins TRBV24-1 to TRBJ1-5; 7 positions match TRBD1. Trimming removed 8 bases from V and 1 base from J; junction bases left unmatched: 10. The CDR3 length is 16 residues. CDR1 and CDR2 (germline): KGHDR, SFDVKD.

In nucleotides, the CDR3 is TGTGCCAGTAGTATACACAGGGAGACTCAGCCCCAGCATTTT. Translating gives CASSIHRETQPQHF. This sequence joins TRBV19 and TRBJ1-5; the D gene is possibly TRBD1 (6 bases). The CDR3 has 14 amino acids. Germline V gene sequence: CDR1 LNHDA, CDR2 SQIVND (reference sequence). V was clipped by 2 bases and J by 6 bases, with 11 bases between them. The full variable domain, in which reference TRBV19 and TRBJ1-5 provide the parts outside the CDR3, is DGGITQSPKYLFRKEGQNVTLSCEQNLNHDAMYWYRQDPGQGLRLIYYSQIVNDFQKGDIAEGYSVSREKKESFPLTVTSAQKNPTAFYLCASSIHRETQPQHFGDGTRLSIL.

Details on this clone: This CDR3 is also generated by other DNA sequences in the sample. This sequence joins TRBV7-9 and TRBJ2-7; a possible D gene is TRBD1 (6 bases). The length of the CDR3 is 12 residues. The germline V gene encodes CDR1 SEHNR and CDR2 FQNEAQ (reference sequence). V was pared by 6 bases and J by 4 bases, with 10 bases between. The DNA of the CDR3 is TGTGCCAGCAGTCTACAGGGTTACGAGCAGTACTTC. Protein product: CASSLQGYEQYF.

In DNA, the CDR3 is TGTGCCAGCAGCTTAGTCCCTAGCGGCTACGAGCAGTACTTC. It yields the protein CASSLVPSGYEQYF. This chain links TRBV11-2 with TRBJ2-7, with TRBD2 matching 7 bases. V lost 1 base to trimming and J lost 3 bases; unmatched junction nucleotides: 3. CDR1 SGHAT and CDR2 FQNNGV come from the germline V gene. The length of the CDR3 is 14 residues.

CDR3 region: CASSLAGGSADTQYF. The CDR3 DNA reads as TGTGCCAGCAGCTTAGCGGGGGGGAGTGCAGATACGCAGTATTTT. The V and J genes are TRBV7-6 and TRBJ2-3; 7 nucleotides align to TRBD2. Germline loops: CDR1 SGHVS, CDR2 FNYEAQ. V lost 0 bases to trimming and J lost 4 bases; unmatched junction nucleotides: 4. This CDR3 is built from 15 residues.